These T cell receptor beta chains were read from a single sample in a study of blood T cell repertoires in COVID-19. Clones were read by immunoSEQ multiplex PCR, and TCRdb kept only the in-frame ones, dropping some. Among 200,000 to 300,000 clones listed, about 91% were seen once. The sequenced sample consisted of peripheral blood. The origin of the receptors is a man older than 75 with acute or convalescent COVID-19. CDR3s include the opening cysteine and the closing phenylalanine or tryptophan. Each record gives: clone size, J gene, V gene, D gene, CDR3 protein, CDR3 DNA. D genes are given only for firm matches. Clone size is given for some rows only: seen once, a few or many times, or a class if the clone is expanded.

- TRBJ2-7 TRBV3-1/TRBV3-2 - CASSPGVEGWREQYF TGTGCCAGCAGCCCCGGTGTGGAGGGGTGGAGAGAGCAGTACTTC
- TRBJ2-3 TRBV19 TRBD2 CASSFRSGGQGDTQYF TGTGCCAGTAGTTTCCGAAGCGGGGGGCAGGGAGATACGCAGTATTTT
- TRBJ1-1 TRBV19 TRBD1 CASSIDGFRGRTEAFF TGTGCCAGTAGTATAGATGGTTTCAGGGGGCGAACTGAAGCTTTCTTT
- TRBJ2-3 TRBV7-2 TRBD1 CASSAGGPPSTDTQYF TGTGCCAGCAGCGCAGGGGGCCCCCCTAGCACAGATACGCAGTATTTT
once TRBJ1-1 TRBV10-3 - CAISEARATEAFF TGTGCCATCAGTGAAGCTAGAGCCACTGAAGCTTTCTTT
- TRBJ1-5 TRBV12-3/TRBV12-4 - CASRLDNQPQHF TGTGCCAGCAGGCTAGACAATCAGCCCCAGCATTTT
- TRBJ2-6 TRBV28 TRBD2 CASQSLAGDSGANVLTF TGTGCCAGCCAGTCCCTAGCGGGAGACTCTGGGGCCAACGTCCTGACTTTC
- TRBJ2-3 TRBV9 TRBD2 CASSPGGTEGTQYF TGTGCCAGCAGCCCCGGGGGGACCGAGGGCACGCAGTATTTT
- TRBJ2-5 TRBV21-1 - CASSEGQGAKETQYF TGTGCCAGCAGCGAGGGACAGGGGGCGAAAGAGACCCAGTACTTC
- TRBJ1-5 TRBV7-9 TRBD1 CASSFDLRRGPNQPQHF TGTGCCAGCAGCTTCGACCTTAGGAGGGGGCCCAATCAGCCCCAGCATTTT
- TRBJ2-1 TRBV7-3 - CASSPRQGNYNEQFF TGTGCCAGCAGCCCTAGGCAGGGAAACTACAATGAGCAGTTCTTC
- TRBJ1-5 TRBV10-3 - CATGGSSNQPQHF TGTGCCACGGGGGGTAGTAGCAATCAGCCCCAGCATTTT
- TRBJ1-3 TRBV7-6 - CASSLEQGFGNTIYF TGTGCCAGCAGCTTAGAACAGGGCTTTGGAAACACCATATATTTT
- TRBJ1-1 TRBV7-8 TRBD1 CASSLAGQANTEAFF TGTGCCAGCAGCTTAGCGGGACAGGCGAACACTGAAGCTTTCTTT
- TRBJ2-7 TRBV2 - CASSERRLDHEQYF TGTGCCAGCAGTGAAAGGAGACTAGACCACGAGCAGTACTTC
once TRBJ1-2 TRBV6-5 TRBD1 CASRPTGFNYGYTF TGTGCCAGCAGACCGACAGGGTTTAACTATGGCTACACCTTC
- TRBJ2-7 TRBV6-5 TRBD1 CASISTGSPYEQYF TGTGCCAGCATCTCGACAGGGAGCCCCTACGAGCAGTACTTC
- TRBJ1-4 TRBV28 - CASSVGSTNEKLFF TGTGCCAGCAGTGTGGGCTCCACTAATGAAAAACTGTTTTTT
- TRBJ1-1 TRBV6-5 TRBD1 CASTWDRDVTEAFF TGTGCCAGCACCTGGGACAGGGACGTCACTGAAGCTTTCTTT
- TRBJ2-7 TRBV19 TRBD1 CASSPRTGWESSYEQYF TGTGCCAGTAGTCCACGGACAGGGTGGGAGAGCTCCTACGAGCAGTACTTC
few TRBJ2-2 TRBV5-1 - CASSLHRLSDTGELFF TGCGCCAGCAGCCTCCACAGGCTCTCGGACACCGGGGAGCTGTTTTTT
- TRBJ2-1 TRBV4-3 TRBD1 CASSQGRTGGSNEQFF TGCGCCAGCAGCCAAGGCAGGACAGGGGGCTCGAATGAGCAGTTCTTC
- TRBJ2-7 TRBV28 - CASNPPGRAGWYF TGTGCCAGCAACCCCCCCGGCAGGGCAGGGTGGTACTTC
- TRBJ1-5 TRBV2 TRBD1 CASSGGTGGGQPQHF TGTGCCAGCAGTGGAGGGACAGGGGGCGGGCAGCCCCAGCATTTT
- TRBJ2-5 TRBV7-3 - CASSLNGGGQETQYF TGTGCCAGCAGCTTAAATGGGGGAGGCCAAGAGACCCAGTACTTC
- TRBJ1-1 TRBV2 TRBD1 CASRSGQGQNTEAFF TGTGCCAGCAGGTCGGGACAGGGACAGAACACTGAAGCTTTCTTT
- TRBJ1-2 TRBV12-3/TRBV12-4 - CASSFVGRTGYTF TGTGCCAGCAGTTTTGTAGGCAGGACAGGCTACACCTTC
- TRBJ2-1 TRBV14 - CASSHRTRERHEQFF TGTGCCAGCAGCCATCGAACTAGGGAAAGGCATGAGCAGTTCTTC
- TRBJ2-7 TRBV6-2/TRBV6-3 - CASSATLAFPYEQYF TGTGCCAGCAGTGCAACGTTAGCTTTCCCCTACGAGCAGTACTTC
- TRBJ2-2 TRBV7-9 - CASSLGRSSANTGELFF TGTGCCAGCAGCTTAGGGCGTTCTAGCGCGAACACCGGGGAGCTGTTTTTT
- TRBJ2-1 TRBV6-2/TRBV6-3 TRBD2 CASSTILAGGIHEQFF TGTGCCAGCAGTACTATTTTAGCGGGAGGGATCCATGAGCAGTTCTTC
once TRBJ1-5 TRBV15 TRBD1 CATSRAGGGQPQHF TGTGCCACCAGCAGAGCAGGGGGCGGCCAGCCCCAGCATTTT
- TRBJ2-6 TRBV5-8 - CASSYRQAVLTF TGTGCCAGCAGCTACCGACAGGCCGTCCTGACTTTC
- TRBJ2-1 TRBV11-3 TRBD2 CASSLVGGSFNEQFF TGTGCCAGCAGCTTAGTCGGCGGGAGTTTCAATGAGCAGTTCTTC
- TRBJ2-2 TRBV7-2 - CASSLVDIITGELFF TGTGCCAGCAGCTTAGTAGACATTATCACCGGGGAGCTGTTTTTT
- TRBJ2-1 TRBV19 TRBD2 CASSMGGAYNEQFF TGTGCCAGTAGTATGGGGGGGGCCTACAATGAGCAGTTCTTC
once TRBJ1-4 TRBV6-5 - CASRTTGMGEKLFF TGTGCCAGCAGGACCACAGGGATGGGTGAAAAACTGTTTTTT
- TRBJ2-3 TRBV12-3/TRBV12-4 - CASRKGGTDTQYF TGTGCCAGCAGAAAGGGGGGCACAGATACGCAGTATTTT
- TRBJ2-7 TRBV11-1 TRBD1 CASSPQGPPYEQYF TGTGCCAGCAGCCCACAGGGGCCCCCCTACGAGCAGTACTTC
- TRBJ2-7 TRBV12-5 TRBD1 CASGLGNGDRAEQYF TGTGCTAGTGGTTTGGGTAATGGGGACAGGGCCGAGCAGTACTTC
- TRBJ2-5 TRBV11-2 - CASSGLMTETQYF TGTGCCAGCAGCGGACTGATGACGGAGACCCAGTACTTC
few TRBJ2-3 TRBV6-5 TRBD1 CASSYVGQGADTQYF TGTGCCAGCAGTTACGTGGGACAGGGGGCAGATACGCAGTATTTT
- TRBJ2-1 TRBV19 - CASSSSARPPESEQFF TGTGCCAGTAGTTCTTCGGCGCGGCCCCCGGAGTCGGAGCAGTTCTTC